This T cell receptor (beta chain) was captured by sequencing in a study of T cell repertoires in cytomegalovirus infection. Study results and caveats: CMV-specific TCR beta clonotypes restricted by HLA-C dominated the ex vivo response. Summed frequency of public TCR beta families distinguished CMV carriers with the relevant HLA.

Turning to this clonotype: Its antigen is still unknown.

TCRdb reanalysed the reads using MiXCR and keeps one entry per CDR3 protein. The sample shows 150,000 to 200,000 distinct CDR3 sequences, 17% of them seen only once. This CDR3 contains 14 residues. The ends were cut back, 7 bases at V and 4 bases at J, with 16 bases in the middle. This clonotype was sampled from a human donor in good health (CMV status not recorded). Some clones in this sample may be carry-over from other donors' samples. This sequence joins TRBV12-3 or TRBV12-4 and TRBJ1-2; the D gene is possibly TRBD1 (5 bases). The sequencing sample was made of CD8+ T cells from PBMCs. The CDR3 sequence is CASTSKKGRYGYTF. CDR3 DNA: TGTGCCAGCACCTCAAAAAAGGGGCGCTATGGCTACACCTTC.